This record looks at one T cell receptor beta chain sequence and its context. Its target is unknown. These data come from a study of shared clonotypes between healthy human individuals. The CDR3 runs to 14 residues. The germline CDR1 and CDR2 sequences are SGHRS and YFSETQ. V was clipped by 1 base and J by 5 bases, with 13 bases between them. Findings and limits, study-wide: Richness estimates generally favored naive over memory subsets.

CD45RO-negative, CCR7-selected cells formed the naive CD8 fraction, which excluded terminally differentiated effector memory CD45RA+ cells. Profiling relied on immunoSEQ multiplex PCR, and the TCRdb table lists in-frame clones only, not all of them. The sample includes some 2 million clones, about 95% of them seen just once. The TCR originated in a man between 18 and 35 years old in good health. Sequencing was carried out using naive CD8+ T cells sorted from blood. The chain is built from TRBV5-1 and TRBJ2-7; D is possibly TRBD1 (6 bases). This chain's CDR3 is CASSLIRDINEQYF. In DNA form, the CDR3 reads TGCGCCAGCAGCTTGATCAGGGACATCAACGAGCAGTACTTC.